Presented here are 16 T cell receptor beta chains from one specimen sequenced in a study of CD8 T cells in Susac syndrome. About 0.5 to 1 ug RNA was reverse transcribed with random hexamers. TCRdb called the immunoSEQ multiplex PCR reads again in MiXCR, with one record for every CDR3 protein. The sample gives approximately 200,000 distinct CDR3 sequences, more than 85% of which show up once; approximately 0.08% is in the top ten. The sequencing sample was made of CD4+ T cells from PBMCs. These receptors were taken from a human donor with multiple sclerosis.

CDR3 region: CASRGGPDRGPQHF. DNA for the CDR3: TGTGCCAGTCGCGGGGGGCCGGACCGGGGGCCCCAGCATTTT. The chain links TRBV19 to TRBJ1-5, with D possibly TRBD1 on 6 matching bases. Trimming cost V 8 bases and J 9 bases, with 20 bases left between them. The CDR3 is made up of 14 amino acids. Germline V gene data show CDR1 as LNHDA and CDR2 as SQIVND (reference sequence).

The CDR3 nucleotides read TGCGCCAGCAGCCGGACAGGAGACAATGAGCAGTTCTTC. The encoded protein is CASSRTGDNEQFF. The V call is TRBV5-1, the J call TRBJ2-1, with TRBD1 identical over 7 bases. This CDR3 region has 13 residues. After removal of 4 bases from V and 5 bases from J, the junction contained 3 bases not matched to a gene. In germline, CDR1 is SGHRS, CDR2 YFSETQ.

The chain recombines TRBV5-1 with TRBJ2-5; no definite D call. V shed 0 bases and J shed 4 bases, with 16 bases lying between them. Germline CDR1 and CDR2: SGHRS and YFSETQ. The CDR3 is made up of 16 amino acids. CDR3: CASSLEIRIRLETQYF. The CDR3 nucleotides read TGCGCCAGCAGCTTGGAAATAAGAATCCGGCTAGAGACCCAGTACTTC.

The J gene is TRBJ2-3, the V gene TRBV20-1; 7 nucleotides line up with TRBD2. V gave up 6 bases and J gave up 3 bases; unmatched junction bases: 12. Germline V gene sequence: CDR1 DFQATT, CDR2 SNEGSKA (reference sequence). The CDR3 loop spans 15 amino acids. The CDR3 reads CSAPIAAGITDTQYF. The CDR3 DNA is TGCAGTGCCCCTATTGCAGCGGGGATAACAGATACGCAGTATTTT.

The chain employs TRBV6-5 and TRBJ1-1; D call uncertain. The germline CDR1 and CDR2 sequences are MNHEY and SVGAGI. The V end lost 4 bases, the J end lost 8 bases, and 20 bases lay between the germline ends. This CDR3 has 15 residues. DNA of the CDR3: TGTGCCAGCAGTTCCTTAGCTAGTCCCTTGGGAGAAGCTTTCTTT. Its translation: CASSSLASPLGEAFF.

The chain couples TRBV18 to TRBJ1-6; D possibly corresponds to TRBD1 (6 bases). This CDR3 comprises 20 residues. Looked up from germline, CDR1 is KGHSH and CDR2 is LQKENI. Trimming removed 6 bases at V and 0 bases at J, with 24 bases between. CDR3 sequence reads: CASSKRPGTTPSSYNSPLHF. In DNA form, the CDR3 reads TGTGCCAGCTCGAAGCGCCCCGGGACAACCCCGAGCTCCTATAATTCACCCCTCCACTTT.

This clonotype has a single count. This chain connects TRBV7-2 to TRBJ2-7; D unresolved. Germline V gene sequence: CDR1 SGHTA, CDR2 FQGNSA. V dropped 5 bases and J dropped 3 bases, with 14 bases sitting between them. The CDR3 spans 14 residues. The DNA for the CDR3 is TGTGCCAGCAGCCCCAGCCCTACACGCTACGAGCAGTACTTC. Amino acid sequence: CASSPSPTRYEQYF.

The CDR3 sequence: CASSAPDTQYF. The CDR3 bases are TGTGCCAGCAGCGCGCCAGATACGCAGTATTTT. The chain employs TRBV21-1 and TRBJ2-3. TRBV21-1 is noted as a pseudogene. CDR3 length equals 11 residues.

The chain couples TRBV20-1 to TRBJ2-2; D might be TRBD1 (5 bases). Germline-derived CDR1 and CDR2 are DFQATT and SNEGSKA (reference sequence). This CDR3 spans 15 amino acids. Trimming left V 3 bases short and J 2 bases short, with 13 bases between. CDR3 nucleotide sequence: TGCAGTGCTAGGCTGGGCGGACACAACACCGGGGAGCTGTTTTTT. Translated, it gives CSARLGGHNTGELFF.

This chain connects TRBV25-1 to TRBJ2-1; TRBD1 agrees at 9 bases. Germline CDR1 and CDR2: MGHDK and SYGVNS. Trimming removed 5 bases from V and 5 bases from J; junction bases left unmatched: 7. The CDR3 runs to 15 residues. In DNA, the CDR3 is TGTGCCAGCAGTCTCCGGGACAGGGTAAACAATGAGCAGTTCTTC. Amino acids: CASSLRDRVNNEQFF.

This clonotype was seen once. The J gene is TRBJ2-3, the V gene TRBV12-3 or TRBV12-4, with D perhaps matching TRBD2 (6 bases). V was trimmed by 4 bases and J by 0 bases, leaving 11 bases between them. The CDR3 spans 15 residues. CDR3 sequence: CASSWGGRSTDTQYF. The CDR3 region has the DNA TGTGCCAGCAGTTGGGGAGGTCGAAGCACAGATACGCAGTATTTT.

The V call is TRBV12-5, the J call TRBJ1-5; tentative D call: TRBD1 (6 bases). V lost 5 bases, J lost 7 bases, and 18 bases lay in between. The germline gives CDR1 LGHNT, CDR2 FRNRAP. CDR3 length equals 15 residues. The CDR3 DNA reads as TGTGCTAGTGGTCCCTCGACACCCAGGGGCCAGCCCCAGCATTTT. Translating gives CASGPSTPRGQPQHF.

V usage is TRBV30 and J usage is TRBJ2-1, with D perhaps TRBD2 (5 bases). Between the trimmed V and J ends, which lost 2 bases and 5 bases, there was a span of 13 bases. The CDR3 sequence is 14 residues long. Germline V gene sequence: CDR1 GTSNPN, CDR2 SVGIG (reference sequence). CDR3 sequence (DNA): TGTGCCTGGAGTCGAGACTACATTAACAATGAGCAGTTCTTC. Its translation: CAWSRDYINNEQFF. Combining the CDR3 with reference TRBV30 and TRBJ2-1 gives the whole variable domain SQTIHQWPATLVQPVGSPLSLECTVEGTSNPNLYWYRQAAGRGLQLLFYSVGIGQISSEVPQNLSASRPQDRQFILSSKKLLLSDSGFYLCAWSRDYINNEQFFGPGTRLTVL.

V gene TRBV5-4 combines with J gene TRBJ2-7; TRBD1 matches at 9 bases. In germline, CDR1 is SGHNT, CDR2 YYREEE (reference sequence). V trimming: 2 bases; J trimming: 3 bases; junction bases outside the gene matches: 3. The CDR3 extends over 14 amino acids. The CDR3 protein is CASSFSTGGYEQYV. The CDR3, as DNA: TGTGCCAGCAGCTTCTCGACAGGGGGCTACGAGCAGTACGTC.

The chain joins TRBV15 to TRBJ1-5; D ambiguous. The germline CDR1 and CDR2 sequences are LNHNV and YYDKDF (reference sequence). Between the trimmed V and J ends, which lost 1 base and 9 bases, there was a span of 7 bases. This CDR3 is 12 amino acids long. Here the CDR3 reads CATSRAVAPQHF. In DNA, the CDR3 is TGTGCCACCAGCAGAGCCGTCGCGCCCCAGCATTTT.

The V call is TRBV29-1, the J call TRBJ2-2, with 7 positions matching TRBD1. The V gene end was trimmed by 6 bases and the J gene end by 5 bases; junction bases not matched to a gene: 9. This CDR3 is 14 amino acids long. Germline V lookup: CDR1 SQVTM, CDR2 ANQGSEA. Written as DNA, the CDR3 is TGCAGCGTCAGGGGACAGTCACTTACCGGGGAGCTGTTTTTT. Translated, it gives CSVRGQSLTGELFF.